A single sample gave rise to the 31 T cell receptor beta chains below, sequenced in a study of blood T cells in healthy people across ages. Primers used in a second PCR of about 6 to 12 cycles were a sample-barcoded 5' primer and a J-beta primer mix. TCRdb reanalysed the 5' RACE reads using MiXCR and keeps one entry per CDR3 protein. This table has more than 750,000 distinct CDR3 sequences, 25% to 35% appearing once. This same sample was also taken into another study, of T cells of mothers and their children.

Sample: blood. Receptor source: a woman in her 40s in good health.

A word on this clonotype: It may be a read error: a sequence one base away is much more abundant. Here the CDR3 reads CSAWVREISNYGYTF. The CDR3 bases are TGCAGTGCTTGGGTTCGGGAGATTTCTAACTATGGCTACACCTTC. V usage is TRBV20-1 and J usage is TRBJ1-2; D is undetermined. CDR3 length equals 15 residues. Germline loops: CDR1 DFQATT, CDR2 SNEGSKA (reference sequence). V was pared by 5 bases and J by 0 bases, with 16 bases between.

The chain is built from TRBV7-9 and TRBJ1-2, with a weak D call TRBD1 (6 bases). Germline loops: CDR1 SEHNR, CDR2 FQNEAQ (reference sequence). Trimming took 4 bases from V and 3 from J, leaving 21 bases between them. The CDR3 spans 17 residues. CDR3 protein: CASSSTGYLGQHYGYTF. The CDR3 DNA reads TGTGCCAGCAGCTCGACCGGTTACCTTGGACAGCACTATGGCTACACCTTC.

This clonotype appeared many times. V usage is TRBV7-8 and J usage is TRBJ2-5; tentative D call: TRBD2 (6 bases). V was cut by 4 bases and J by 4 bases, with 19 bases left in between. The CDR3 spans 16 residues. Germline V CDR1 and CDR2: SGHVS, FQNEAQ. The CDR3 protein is CASSSRLGTRVETQYF. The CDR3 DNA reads TGTGCCAGCAGCTCAAGGCTAGGGACTCGCGTAGAGACCCAGTACTTC.

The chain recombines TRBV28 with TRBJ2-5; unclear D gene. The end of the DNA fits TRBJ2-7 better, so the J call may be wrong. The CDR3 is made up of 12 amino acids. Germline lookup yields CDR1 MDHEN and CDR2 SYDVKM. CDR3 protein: CASSFRFCEQYF. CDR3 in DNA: TGTGCCAGCAGTTTTCGATTTTGCGAGCAGTACTTC.

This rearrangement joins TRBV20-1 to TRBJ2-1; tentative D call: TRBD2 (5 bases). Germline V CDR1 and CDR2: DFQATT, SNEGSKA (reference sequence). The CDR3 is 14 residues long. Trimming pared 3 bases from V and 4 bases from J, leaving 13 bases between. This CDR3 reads CSASMARGYNEQFF. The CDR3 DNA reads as TGCAGTGCTAGTATGGCCCGGGGATACAATGAGCAGTTCTTC.

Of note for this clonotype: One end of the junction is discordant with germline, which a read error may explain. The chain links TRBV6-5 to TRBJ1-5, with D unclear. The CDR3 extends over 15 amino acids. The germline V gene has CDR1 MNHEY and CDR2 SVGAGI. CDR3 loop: CTSGSIGREGQPQHF. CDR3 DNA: TGTACCAGCGGGTCAATAGGGCGCGAGGGTCAGCCCCAGCATTTT.

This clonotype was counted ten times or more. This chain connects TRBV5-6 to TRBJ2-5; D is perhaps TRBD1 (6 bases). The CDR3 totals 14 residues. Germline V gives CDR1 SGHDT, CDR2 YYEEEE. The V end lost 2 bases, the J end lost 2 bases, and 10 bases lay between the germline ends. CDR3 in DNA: TGTGCCAGCAGCTTCCAGGGGCGTCAAGAGACCCAGTACTTC. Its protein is CASSFQGRQETQYF.

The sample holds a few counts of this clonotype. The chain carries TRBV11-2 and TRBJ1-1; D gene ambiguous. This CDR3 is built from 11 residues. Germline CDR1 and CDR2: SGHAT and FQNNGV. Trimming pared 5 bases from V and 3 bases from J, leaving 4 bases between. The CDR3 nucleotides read TGTGCCAGCAGCACGTACACTGAAGCTTTCTTT. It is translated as CASSTYTEAFF.

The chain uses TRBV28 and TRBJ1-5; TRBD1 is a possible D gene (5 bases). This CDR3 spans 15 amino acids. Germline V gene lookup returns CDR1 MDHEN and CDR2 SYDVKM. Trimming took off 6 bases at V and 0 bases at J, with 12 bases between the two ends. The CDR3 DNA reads TGTGCCAGCAGCCAAATCCAGGGTAGCAATCAGCCCCAGCATTTT. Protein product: CASSQIQGSNQPQHF.

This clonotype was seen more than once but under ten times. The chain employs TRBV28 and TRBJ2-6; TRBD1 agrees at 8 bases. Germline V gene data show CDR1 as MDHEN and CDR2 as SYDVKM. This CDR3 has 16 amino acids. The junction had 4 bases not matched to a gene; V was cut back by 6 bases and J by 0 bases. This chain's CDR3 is CASRTGDFSGANVLTF. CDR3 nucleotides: TGTGCCAGCAGGACAGGGGATTTCTCTGGGGCCAACGTCCTGACTTTC. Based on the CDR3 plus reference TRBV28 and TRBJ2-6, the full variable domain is DVKVTQSSRYLVKRTGEKVFLECVQDMDHENMFWYRQDPGLGLRLIYFSYDVKMKEKGDIPEGYSVSREKKERFSLILESASTNQTSMYLCASRTGDFSGANVLTFGAGSRLTVL.

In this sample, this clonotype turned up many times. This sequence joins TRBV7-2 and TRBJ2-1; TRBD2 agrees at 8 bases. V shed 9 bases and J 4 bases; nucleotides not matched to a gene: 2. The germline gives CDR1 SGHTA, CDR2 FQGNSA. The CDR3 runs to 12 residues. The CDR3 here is CASSGTYNEQFF. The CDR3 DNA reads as TGTGCCAGTAGCGGGACGTACAATGAGCAGTTCTTC.

CDR3 loop: CASSLGTGTRNSPLHF. Here the CDR3 DNA reads TGTGCCAGCAGCTTAGGGACAGGGACTCGGAATTCACCCCTCCACTTT. The rearrangement links TRBV7-9 to TRBJ1-6, with TRBD1 identical over 8 bases. From germline, CDR1 is SEHNR and CDR2 FQNEAQ (reference sequence). The V gene end was trimmed by 1 base and the J gene end by 7 bases; junction bases not matched to a gene: 6. This CDR3 is built from 16 residues.

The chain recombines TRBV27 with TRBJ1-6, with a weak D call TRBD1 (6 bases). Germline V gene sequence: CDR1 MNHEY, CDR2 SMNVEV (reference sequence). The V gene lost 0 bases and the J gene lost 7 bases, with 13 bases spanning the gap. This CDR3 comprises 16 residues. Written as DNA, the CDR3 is TGTGCCAGCAGTTTATCTGTTGGGGGCTTCAATTCACCCCTCCACTTT. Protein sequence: CASSLSVGGFNSPLHF.

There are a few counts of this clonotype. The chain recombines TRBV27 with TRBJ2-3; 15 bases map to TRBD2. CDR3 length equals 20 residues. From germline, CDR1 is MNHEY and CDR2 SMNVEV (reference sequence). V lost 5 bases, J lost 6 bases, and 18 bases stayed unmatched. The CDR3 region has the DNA TGTGCCAGCAGTCCGGGGCTCCCGGGACTAGCGGGGGGAATTGCGGATACGCAGTATTTT. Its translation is CASSPGLPGLAGGIADTQYF.

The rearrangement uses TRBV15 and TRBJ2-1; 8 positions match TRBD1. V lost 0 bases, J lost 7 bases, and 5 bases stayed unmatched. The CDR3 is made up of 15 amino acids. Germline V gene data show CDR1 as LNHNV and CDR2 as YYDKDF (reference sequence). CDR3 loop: CATSRERTGFNEQFF. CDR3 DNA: TGTGCCACCAGCAGAGAGCGGACAGGGTTTAATGAGCAGTTCTTC.

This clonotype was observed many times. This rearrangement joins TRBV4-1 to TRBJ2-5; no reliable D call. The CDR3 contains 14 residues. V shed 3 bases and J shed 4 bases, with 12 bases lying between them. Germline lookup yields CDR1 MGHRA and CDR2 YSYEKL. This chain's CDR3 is CASSQGLGLETQYF. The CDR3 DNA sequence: TGCGCCAGCAGCCAGGGTTTGGGTTTAGAGACCCAGTACTTC.

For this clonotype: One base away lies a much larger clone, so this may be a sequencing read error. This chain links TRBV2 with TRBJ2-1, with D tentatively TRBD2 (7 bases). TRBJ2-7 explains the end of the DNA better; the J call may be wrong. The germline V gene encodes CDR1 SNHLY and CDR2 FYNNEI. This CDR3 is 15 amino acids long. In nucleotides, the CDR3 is TGTGCCAGCAGAGGCGGGGGCCGCTCCTACAATGAGCAGTACTTC. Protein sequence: CASRGGGRSYNEQYF.

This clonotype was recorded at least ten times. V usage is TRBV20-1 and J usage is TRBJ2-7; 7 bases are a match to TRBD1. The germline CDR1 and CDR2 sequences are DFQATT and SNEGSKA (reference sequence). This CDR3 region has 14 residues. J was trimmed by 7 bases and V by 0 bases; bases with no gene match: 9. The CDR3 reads CSARDTRGLGEQYF. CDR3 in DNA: TGCAGTGCTAGAGATACGAGGGGGCTAGGGGAGCAGTACTTC.

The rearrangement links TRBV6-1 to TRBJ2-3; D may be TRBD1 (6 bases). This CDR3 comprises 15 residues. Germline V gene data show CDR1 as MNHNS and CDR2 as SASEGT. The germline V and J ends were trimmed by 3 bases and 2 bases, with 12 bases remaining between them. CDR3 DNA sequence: TGTGCCAGCAGTGACACACAGGGTTACACAGATACGCAGTATTTT. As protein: CASSDTQGYTDTQYF.

DNA for the CDR3: TGCAGTGCTAGAGATTCCAGGGGAGCCTATGGCTACACCTTC. Translation gives CSARDSRGAYGYTF. The chain is built from TRBV20-1 and TRBJ1-2; maybe TRBD1 (6 bases). Deletions cut 0 bases from V and 4 bases from J, with 12 bases between. In germline, CDR1 is DFQATT, CDR2 SNEGSKA (reference sequence). The CDR3 totals 14 residues.

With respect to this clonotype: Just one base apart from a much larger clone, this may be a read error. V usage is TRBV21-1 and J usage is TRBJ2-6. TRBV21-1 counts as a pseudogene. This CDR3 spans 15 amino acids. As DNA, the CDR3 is TGTGCCAGCAGCAAAGAGGCCACTGGGGCCAACGTCCTGACTTTC. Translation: CASSKEATGANVLTF.

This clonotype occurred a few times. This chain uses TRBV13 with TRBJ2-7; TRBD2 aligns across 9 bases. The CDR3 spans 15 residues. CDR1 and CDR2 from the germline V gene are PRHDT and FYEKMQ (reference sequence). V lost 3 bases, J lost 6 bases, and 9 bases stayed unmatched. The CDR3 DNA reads TGTGCCAGCAGCTTGAAGAGCGGGGGGTCCGTCGAGCAGTACTTC. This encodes CASSLKSGGSVEQYF.

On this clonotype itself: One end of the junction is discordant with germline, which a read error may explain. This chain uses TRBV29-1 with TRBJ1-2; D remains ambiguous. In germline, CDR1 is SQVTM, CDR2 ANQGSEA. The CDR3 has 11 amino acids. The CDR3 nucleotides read TGCAGCATTGACGATCAGAATGGCTACACCTTC. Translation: CSIDDQNGYTF.

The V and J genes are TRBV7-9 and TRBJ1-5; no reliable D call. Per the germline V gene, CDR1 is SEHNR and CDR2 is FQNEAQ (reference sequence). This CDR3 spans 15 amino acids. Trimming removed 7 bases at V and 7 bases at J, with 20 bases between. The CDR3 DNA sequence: TGTGCCAGCATCTCCGCCCTGGGAGATCCCCAGCCCCAGCATTTT. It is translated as CASISALGDPQPQHF.

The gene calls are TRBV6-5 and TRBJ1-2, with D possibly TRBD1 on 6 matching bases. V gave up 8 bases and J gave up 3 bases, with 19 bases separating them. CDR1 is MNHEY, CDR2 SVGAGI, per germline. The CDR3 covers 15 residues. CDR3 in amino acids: CASSPGGSGDYGYTF. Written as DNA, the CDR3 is TGTGCCAGCTCGCCCGGGGGCTCTGGTGACTATGGCTACACCTTC.

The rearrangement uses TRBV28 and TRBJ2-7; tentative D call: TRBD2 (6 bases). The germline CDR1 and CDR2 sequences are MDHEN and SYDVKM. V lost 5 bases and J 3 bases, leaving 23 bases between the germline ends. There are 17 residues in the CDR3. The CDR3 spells CASSTTLAVHTGYEQYF. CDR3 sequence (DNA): TGTGCCAGCAGTACGACATTAGCGGTTCACACTGGCTACGAGCAGTACTTC.

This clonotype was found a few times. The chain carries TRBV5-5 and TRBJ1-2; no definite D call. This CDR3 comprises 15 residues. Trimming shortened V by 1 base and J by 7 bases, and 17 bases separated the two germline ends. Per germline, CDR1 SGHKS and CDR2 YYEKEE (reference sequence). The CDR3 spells CASSLSGVRGGGYTF. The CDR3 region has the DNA TGTGCCAGCAGCTTGTCGGGTGTGCGGGGAGGTGGCTACACCTTC.

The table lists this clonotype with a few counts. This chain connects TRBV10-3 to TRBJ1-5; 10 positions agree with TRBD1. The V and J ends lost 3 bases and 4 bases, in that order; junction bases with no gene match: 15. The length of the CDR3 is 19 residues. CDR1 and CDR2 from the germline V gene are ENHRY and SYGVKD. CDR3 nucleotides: TGTGCCATCAGTGATAGGGACGAGGGGGACAGGGGTGAAAATCAGCCCCAGCATTTT. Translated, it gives CAISDRDEGDRGENQPQHF.

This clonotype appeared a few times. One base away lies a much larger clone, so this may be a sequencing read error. The DNA of the CDR3 is TGTGCCAGCAGCTTAGAGGTACAAGGGTACTCTCAGCAGTACTTC. As protein: CASSLEVQGYSQQYF. The genes are TRBV7-9 and TRBJ2-5; D gene ambiguous. V gave up 1 base and J gave up 11 bases, with 20 bases separating them. The CDR3 is made up of 15 amino acids. Per the germline V gene, CDR1 is SEHNR and CDR2 is FQNEAQ (reference sequence).

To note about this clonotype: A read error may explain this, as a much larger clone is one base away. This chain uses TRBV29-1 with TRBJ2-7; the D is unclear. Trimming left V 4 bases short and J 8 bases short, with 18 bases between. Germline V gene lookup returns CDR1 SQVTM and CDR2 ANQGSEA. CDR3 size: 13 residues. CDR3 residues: CSVGDRKERKQYF. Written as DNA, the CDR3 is TGCAGCGTTGGTGACCGTAAGGAGCGAAAGCAGTACTTC.

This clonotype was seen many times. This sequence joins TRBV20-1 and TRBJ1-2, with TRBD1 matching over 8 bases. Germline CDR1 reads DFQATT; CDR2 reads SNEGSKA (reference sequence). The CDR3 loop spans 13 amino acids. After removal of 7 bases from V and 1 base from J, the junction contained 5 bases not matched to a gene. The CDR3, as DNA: TGCAGTGACTCGGACAGGGATAACTATGGCTACACCTTC. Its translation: CSDSDRDNYGYTF.